This record looks at one T cell receptor beta chain sequence and its context. Its binding antigen is unknown. Gene designations and germline sequences in this entry are those of the mouse. The sequence runs out 1 residue before the end of the CDR3; the remainder is reconstructed from the germline J gene. This sample is drawn from a study of tissue T cells after allogeneic stem cell transplantation (dated by TCRdb to 2021 to 2024). About the study as a whole: The study profiled TCR beta repertoires across many tissues from research autopsies of patients with and without GVHD, plus mouse models of GVHD. The human arm was a prospective observational study without blinding or randomization. The full study reports these points: The study did not establish which tissue TCRs were alloreactive or antigen-specific, and some clones may have been host cells that persisted. The patient cohort was small and varied clinically, and sampling depth was recognized as a limitation. Few T cell clones were found to be shared across patients, but shared repertoire signatures across patients were revealed in a tissue-specific fashion by motif-based clustering. Blood and spleen T cells captured only a limited portion of the TCR repertoire detected in tissues, in both patients and mice. Within patients, how anatomically similar tissues were was a major factor shaping TCR repertoire composition, regardless of disease or transplant status.

The label giving this sample's time point can be read as: mouse harvest day 7 after allogeneic transplant. Each mouse graft consisted of 10^7 T-cell-depleted bone marrow cells plus 10^6 splenic CD5+ T cells and was given by tail vein injection. Mouse GVHD was modeled in a major MHC-mismatch B6 (H2b) into BALB/c (H2d) model, with tissues profiled at day 7 or 14. On day 7 or 14 post-transplant, mouse tissues and retro-orbital blood were harvested with separate sterile tools for each animal, and livers were flushed beforehand. Before genomic DNA was isolated with the DNeasy Blood & Tissue Kit, mouse tissues were minced with razor blades in buffered saline. Libraries were made using the immunoSEQ multiplex PCR assay. TCRbeta CDR3 sequencing was performed at survey depth by Adaptive Biotechnologies, and CDR3 sequences, V/J genes, productive frequency and template counts were reported. Amplification of TCR beta CDR3 regions started from genomic DNA instead of RNA. In the source study's methods: Pairwise repertoire overlap between tissues was quantified with Jensen-Shannon divergence, where 1 means complete divergence and 0 identical. Tissues were clustered by single-linkage agglomerative hierarchical clustering of pairwise JSD values, and the clustering results were displayed as dendrograms. All patient samples were analyzed with GLIPH2 using simulation_depth 1000, kmer_min_depth 3 and cdr3_length_cutoff 8, and only groups containing more than two unique CDR3s were kept. A standardized tissue-overlap score extrapolated Jaccard GLIPH-group overlap across patients to a standard repertoire size of 1000 clones. Associations of diversity with clinical or experimental variables used linear mixed-effect models with tissue fixed effects and individual random effects. Imported from immuneACCESS, the table was reduced by TCRdb to in-frame sequences with V and J called. These copies leave out some clones; in studies compared against another copy, an unresolved V gene accounts for under half, and the cause of the remainder is not known. V and J calls plus clone size are reproduced from that table; the DNA served to infer D and trimming. The sample table records 2,000 to 2,500 clones; around 55% of these occur just once. The ten largest clones represent 20% to 30% of the sample.

V was cut back by 4 bases and J by 0 bases, leaving a gap of 9 bases between them. The CDR3 has 15 amino acids, counting the end cysteine and phenylalanine. Only the CDR3 bases that were read are kept: 42 of them, in frame from base 1. From the germline V gene (reference sequence), CDR1 is KGHPV and CDR2 is FQNQEV. The sequenced material came from spleen. The origin of this receptor is a female BALB/c mouse given C57BL/6 T cells with graft-versus-host disease after an allogeneic hematopoietic cell transplant. The chain was built from TRBV26 and TRBJ2-2; TRBD1 is a possible D gene, resting on 5 matching bases. The CDR3 reads as follows: CASSPRTSNTGQLYF. Partial CDR3 DNA: TGTGCCAGCAGTCCCCGGACATCAAACACCGGGCAGCTCTAC.